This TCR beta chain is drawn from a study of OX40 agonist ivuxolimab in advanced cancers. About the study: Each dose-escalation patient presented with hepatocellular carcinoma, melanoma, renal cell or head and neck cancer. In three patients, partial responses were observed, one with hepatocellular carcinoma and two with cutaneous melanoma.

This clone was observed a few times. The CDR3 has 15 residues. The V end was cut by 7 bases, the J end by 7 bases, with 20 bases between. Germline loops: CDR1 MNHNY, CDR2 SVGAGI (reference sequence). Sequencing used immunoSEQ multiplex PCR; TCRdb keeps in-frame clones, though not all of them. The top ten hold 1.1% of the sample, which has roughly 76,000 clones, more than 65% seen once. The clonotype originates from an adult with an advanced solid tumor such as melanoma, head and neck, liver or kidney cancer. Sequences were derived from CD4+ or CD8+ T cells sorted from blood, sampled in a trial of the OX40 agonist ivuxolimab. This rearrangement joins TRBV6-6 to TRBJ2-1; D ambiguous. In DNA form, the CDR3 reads TGTGCCAGCAACACCGGGCCAAACCTTGGGAATGAGCAGTTCTTC. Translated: CASNTGPNLGNEQFF.